The source of this T cell receptor (beta chain) is a study of shared clonotypes between healthy human individuals. Findings of the study overall: In contrast to clonotypes shared by all four donors, non-shared clonotypes had lower generation probabilities.

This CDR3 has 13 residues. The V end lost 0 bases, the J end lost 5 bases, and 9 bases lay between the germline ends. CDR1 and CDR2 (germline): SGHNT, YYREEE (reference sequence). It was into CD45RA+ naive and CD45RA-negative memory subsets that the CD4+ cells were split. Details on this clone: Its antigen remains unknown. The same CDR3 is also encoded by other DNA sequences in this sample.

As originally analysed: Junction-only sequences without quality scores came from ImmunoSEQ, so filtering differed. Assay used: immunoSEQ multiplex PCR; TCRdb lists only in-frame clones, some missing. V and J calls and clone size come straight from that table; D and trimming were deduced from the DNA. The data contain 2 million or so clones, approximately 95% of them singletons. The chain couples TRBV5-4 to TRBJ2-7; D unresolved. The sample consisted of naive CD4+ T cells sorted from blood. The subset is: CD45RA+ positively selected. This receptor was taken from a young man in good health. CDR3 residues: CASSLGQRDEQYF. CDR3 bases: TGTGCCAGCAGCTTGGGCCAACGGGACGAGCAGTACTTC.